The following is a TCR beta chain sequence with its context. The CDR3 is 15 residues long. Germline V gene data show CDR1 as MNHEY and CDR2 as SVGAGI. V trimming: 6 bases; J trimming: 6 bases; junction bases outside the gene matches: 10. While infection was still active, Seattle patients were enrolled and then followed longitudinally. These data belong to a study of blood T cell repertoires in COVID-19. About the research overall: COVID-19 samples, acute and convalescent, were from the United States, Italy and Spain.

Under the authors' procedure: Reference gene primers were amplified, and this amplification served to estimate nucleated cell counts. Assay used: immunoSEQ multiplex PCR; TCRdb lists only in-frame clones, some missing. Clonal size and the V and J genes are those of that table, whereas D and trimming came from the DNA. The table shows roughly 88,000 clones, with 87% occurring only once. Specimen: peripheral blood. The sequence came from a woman between 55 and 75 years old with COVID-19, enrolled during active disease. The chain is built from TRBV6-5 and TRBJ2-3, with 9 bases that match TRBD2. The CDR3 spells CASSAVGGRADTQYF. The CDR3 DNA follows: TGTGCCAGCAGCGCCGTAGGCGGGAGGGCGGATACGCAGTATTTT.